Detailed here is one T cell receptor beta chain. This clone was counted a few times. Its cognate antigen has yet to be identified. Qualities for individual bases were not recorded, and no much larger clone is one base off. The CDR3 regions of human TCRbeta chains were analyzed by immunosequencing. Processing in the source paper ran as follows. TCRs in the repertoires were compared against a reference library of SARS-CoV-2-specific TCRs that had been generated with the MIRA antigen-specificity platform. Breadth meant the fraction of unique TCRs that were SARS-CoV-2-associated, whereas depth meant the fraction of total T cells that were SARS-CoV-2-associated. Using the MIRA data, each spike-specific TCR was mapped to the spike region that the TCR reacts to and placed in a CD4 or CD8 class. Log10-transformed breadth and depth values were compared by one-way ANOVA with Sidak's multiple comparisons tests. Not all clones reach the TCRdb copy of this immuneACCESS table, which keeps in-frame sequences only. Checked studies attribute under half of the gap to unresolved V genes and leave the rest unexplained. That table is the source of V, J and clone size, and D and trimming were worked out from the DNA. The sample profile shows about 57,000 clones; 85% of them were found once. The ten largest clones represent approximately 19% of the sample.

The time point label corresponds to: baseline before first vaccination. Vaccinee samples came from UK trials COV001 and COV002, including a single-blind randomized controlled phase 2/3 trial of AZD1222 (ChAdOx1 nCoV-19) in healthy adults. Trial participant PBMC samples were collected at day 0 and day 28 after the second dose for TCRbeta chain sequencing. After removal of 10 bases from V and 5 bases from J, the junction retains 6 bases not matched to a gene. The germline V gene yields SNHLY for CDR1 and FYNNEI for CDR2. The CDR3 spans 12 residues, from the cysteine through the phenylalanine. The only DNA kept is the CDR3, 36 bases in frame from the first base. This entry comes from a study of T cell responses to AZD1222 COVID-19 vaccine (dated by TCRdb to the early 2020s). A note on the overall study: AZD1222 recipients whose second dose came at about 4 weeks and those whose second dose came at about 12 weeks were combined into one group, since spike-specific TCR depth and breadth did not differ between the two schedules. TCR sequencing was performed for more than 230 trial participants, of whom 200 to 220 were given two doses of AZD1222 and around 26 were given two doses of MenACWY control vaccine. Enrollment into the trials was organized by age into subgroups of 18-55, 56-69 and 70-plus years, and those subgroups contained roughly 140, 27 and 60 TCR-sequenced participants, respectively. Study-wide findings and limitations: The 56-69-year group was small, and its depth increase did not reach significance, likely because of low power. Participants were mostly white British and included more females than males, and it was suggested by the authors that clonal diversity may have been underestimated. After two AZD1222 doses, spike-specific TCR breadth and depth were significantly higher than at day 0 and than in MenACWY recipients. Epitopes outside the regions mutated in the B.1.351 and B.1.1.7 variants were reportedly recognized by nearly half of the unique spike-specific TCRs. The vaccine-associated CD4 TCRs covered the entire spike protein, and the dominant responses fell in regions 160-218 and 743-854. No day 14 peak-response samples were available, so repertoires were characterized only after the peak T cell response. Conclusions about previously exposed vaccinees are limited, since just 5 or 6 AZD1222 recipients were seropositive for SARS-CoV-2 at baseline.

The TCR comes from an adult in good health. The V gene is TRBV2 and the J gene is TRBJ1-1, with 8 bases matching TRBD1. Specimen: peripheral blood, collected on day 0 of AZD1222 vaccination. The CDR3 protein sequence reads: CAIQGDRTEAFF. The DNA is TGTGCCATACAGGGGGACAGAACTGAAGCTTTCTTT. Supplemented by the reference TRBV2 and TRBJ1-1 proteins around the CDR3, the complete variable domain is EPEVTQTPSHQVTQMGQEVILRCVPISNHLYFYWYRQILGQKVEFLVSFYNNEISEKSEIFDDQFSVERPDGSNFTLKIRSTKLEDSAMYFCAIQGDRTEAFFGQGTRLTVV.